The source of this T cell receptor beta chain is a study of shared clonotypes between healthy human individuals. Sequencing on ten immunoSEQ deep assay plates was performed for unsorted PBMC DNA. Under the authors' procedure: Owing to the provision of junction-only sequences devoid of quality scores by immunoSEQ, filtering differed. Method: immunoSEQ multiplex PCR; TCRdb's copy keeps in-frame clones and lacks some. D and trimming come from the DNA, and the V and J calls and clone size come from that table. The data hold about 490,000 clones, with 75% to 85% observed a single time. The clonotype originates from a woman in her thirties or forties in good health. Some clones in this sample may be carry-over from other donors' samples. Input material: PBMCs.

CDR3 sequence reads: CASSLTGGPYNEQFF. Here the CDR3 DNA reads TGTGCCAGCAGCCTTACGGGCGGGCCTTACAATGAGCAGTTCTTC. This chain uses TRBV7-3 with TRBJ2-1, with D perhaps TRBD2 (5 bases). The germline V gene encodes CDR1 SGHTA and CDR2 FQGTGA. V was cut by 5 bases and J by 4 bases, with 15 bases left in between. The CDR3 contains 15 residues.